A selection of T cell receptor beta chains follows, all from one sample in a study of breast tumors, draining lymph nodes, adjacent tissues. MiXCR was run by TCRdb on the multiplex PCR reads, yielding one entry per CDR3 protein. The data contain 60,000 to 65,000 distinct CDR3 sequences, around 52% of them singletons. The sequencing input was breast tumor tissue. The receptors stem from a female donor with breast cancer. Some clones in this sample may be carry-over from other donors' samples. CDR3s include the opening cysteine and the closing phenylalanine or tryptophan. The D gene is left open where the match is weak. Clone size is not always given. Where it is, it says once, few, many or a class for expanded clones.

cdr3_nt cdr3_aa j_call d_call v_call clone_size
TGTGCCAGCAGAGAGGACAGGGGCGGCCATGGCTACACCTTC CASREDRGGHGYTF TRBJ1-2 TRBD1 TRBV2 NA
TGCAGTGCTAGCCCGATGGGCAGCGCACCCCTCCACTTT CSASPMGSAPLHF TRBJ1-6 NA TRBV20-1 many
TGTGCCAGCAGTCCGTGGGCCGGTTCGATGGACATTCAGTACTTC CASSPWAGSMDIQYF TRBJ2-4 NA TRBV28 few
TGTGCCAGCAGTAGGGGACTAGGGGAGACCCAGTACTTC CASSRGLGETQYF TRBJ2-5 TRBD2 TRBV6-6 NA
TGCAGTGCCTCCGGGACAGGGGGACGCGCCGTTCGGGAGACCCAGTACTTC CSASGTGGRAVRETQYF TRBJ2-5 TRBD1 TRBV20-1 NA
TGTGCCAGCAGCCAGAGGAGCCGGGGTTCCGGGGAGCTGTTTTTT CASSQRSRGSGELFF TRBJ2-2 NA TRBV7-2 many
TGTGCCAGCAGTTACTCGACTAGCGGGGGGAGGACAGATACGCAGTATTTT CASSYSTSGGRTDTQYF TRBJ2-3 TRBD2 TRBV6-5 NA
TGTGCCAGCAGCCAAGATTTGGGTGTGGGGACAGGGAGCTACAATGAGCAGTTCTTC CASSQDLGVGTGSYNEQFF TRBJ2-1 TRBD1 TRBV14 NA
TGTGCCAGCAGCTCAAACAAACAGGGGTTGGGAAACACCATATATTTT CASSSNKQGLGNTIYF TRBJ1-3 TRBD1 TRBV2 many
TGCAGTGCTAGAGTAGCGGGAGGGCCGGGGGAGCAGTACTTC CSARVAGGPGEQYF TRBJ2-7 TRBD2 TRBV20-1 many
TGTGCCAGCAGCTTAGCTTTAGGTGGAAACGGGGAGCTGTTTTTT CASSLALGGNGELFF TRBJ2-2 NA TRBV7-9 NA
TGTGCCAGCAGTCCAGGGGGCCGGGTTTCACCCCTCCACTTT CASSPGGRVSPLHF TRBJ1-6 TRBD1 TRBV7-2 large
TGTGCCAGCACCCTTGACCTAAAGCGGGAGGCTTACCAAGAGACCCAGTACTTC CASTLDLKREAYQETQYF TRBJ2-5 TRBD2 TRBV6-2/TRBV6-3 NA
TGTGCCAGCAGCTCTACCGGGACTAGCGGGCAGACCCAGTACTTC CASSSTGTSGQTQYF TRBJ2-5 TRBD2 TRBV11-1 NA
TGTGCCACCAGCGGCCTCCTACATGGGCCCCAGCATTTT CATSGLLHGPQHF TRBJ1-5 NA TRBV15 NA
TGTGCCAGCAGCTTGGGTGAGAGGGAGGTTCAGCCCCAGCATTTT CASSLGEREVQPQHF TRBJ1-5 NA TRBV5-5 many
TGTGCCAGCAGATCGACAGGGGGTTTCAAGCAGTACTTC CASRSTGGFKQYF TRBJ2-7 TRBD1 TRBV2 NA
TGCAGTGCTACAGGGGCAGGTGGTGAAAAACTGTTTTTT CSATGAGGEKLFF TRBJ1-4 NA TRBV20-1 NA
TGCAGTGCTAGAGAGAGGGGCGCCCCTAACTATGGCTACACCTTC CSARERGAPNYGYTF TRBJ1-2 NA TRBV20-1 NA
TGTGCCAGCAGCCGAGGCGCAGATACGCAGTATTTT CASSRGADTQYF TRBJ2-3 NA TRBV13 NA
TGCGCCAGCAGCGGGTGGGACAGCTACACCGGGGAGCTGTTTTTT CASSGWDSYTGELFF TRBJ2-2 TRBD1 TRBV5-1 many
TGTGCCAGTAGTCTCCGGGACAGGGGTTCTGGAAACACCCTATATTTT CASSLRDRGSGNTLYF TRBJ1-3 TRBD1 TRBV7-2 NA
TGTGCCAGCAGTTTAAGAGGGGGCGCTCGCAATGAGCAGTTCTTC CASSLRGGARNEQFF TRBJ2-1 TRBD1 TRBV27 many
TGTGCCAGCAGCCAGGAGGTGGGACAGATGAACACTGAAGCTTTCTTT CASSQEVGQMNTEAFF TRBJ1-1 TRBD1 TRBV6-5 NA
TGTGCCAGCAGCCCCCCGACAGGGGGGACCTACGAGCAGTACTTC CASSPPTGGTYEQYF TRBJ2-7 TRBD1 TRBV9 NA
TGCAGTGCCCAAGGGCTAGCGGGGTACAATGAGCAGTATTTT CSAQGLAGYNEQYF TRBJ2-3 TRBD2 TRBV20-1 NA
TGTGCCAGCAGCTTAGCCAGCACCGGGGAGCTGTTTTTT CASSLASTGELFF TRBJ2-2 NA TRBV7-9 many
TGCGCCAGCAGCTCGGGACAGGGCGGCAATTCACCCCTCCACTTT CASSSGQGGNSPLHF TRBJ1-6 TRBD1 TRBV7-2 NA
TGTGCCAGCAGTCACTCACTACCTTCCCTCTATGGCTACACCTTC CASSHSLPSLYGYTF TRBJ1-2 NA TRBV6-6 many
TGTGCCAGCAGACTTAGCGGGAACTCCTACAATGAGCAGTTCTTC CASRLSGNSYNEQFF TRBJ2-1 TRBD2 TRBV6-1 once
TGTGCCAGCAGTACTGGGGGTTTGAACATTCAGTACTTC CASSTGGLNIQYF TRBJ2-4 NA TRBV6-5 NA
TGTGCCAGTAGTATAAGAAGGGGAATGGGGTACGAGCAGTACTTC CASSIRRGMGYEQYF TRBJ2-7 NA TRBV19 NA
TGCAGTGCTAGCCTATCCAAAGGGTTAGGCAATGAGCAGTTCTTC CSASLSKGLGNEQFF TRBJ2-1 NA TRBV20-1 once
TGTGCCAGCAGCCAACTCGGTCAGCTTAATTCACCCCTCCACTTT CASSQLGQLNSPLHF TRBJ1-6 NA TRBV14 many
TGTGCCAGCAGCTTCAGGGGTTGGGGGCCTAATGAAAAACTGTTTTTT CASSFRGWGPNEKLFF TRBJ1-4 NA TRBV7-2 many
TGCAGTGCTACGGCCACTAGCGGGGGCCTCAATGAGCAGTATTTT CSATATSGGLNEQYF TRBJ2-3 TRBD2 TRBV20-1 NA
TGCGCCAGCAGCCAAGACGGACAGGCCTGGGGAGCCAAAAACATTCAGTACTTC CASSQDGQAWGAKNIQYF TRBJ2-4 TRBD1 TRBV4-1 many
TGCAGTGGCCCAGGACTAGCAAGTAATGAGCAGTTCTTC CSGPGLASNEQFF TRBJ2-1 TRBD2 TRBV20-1 many
TGTGCCAGCAGCATTAGGGGGCCTAACGAAAAACTGTTTTTT CASSIRGPNEKLFF TRBJ1-4 TRBD1 TRBV7-9 many
TGTGCCAGCAGCGTAGGAACTAGCGGGGAGCTGTTTTTT CASSVGTSGELFF TRBJ2-2 NA TRBV9 NA
TGCGCCAGCAGCCATGGGGACAGCCGTGAAGCTTTCTTT CASSHGDSREAFF TRBJ1-1 TRBD1 TRBV4-1 few
TGTGCCACCAGTGATTTGTCAGGGAAATACAATGAGCAGTTCTTC CATSDLSGKYNEQFF TRBJ2-1 NA TRBV24-1 many
TGTGCCACCAGGGAGGACAGGGGTGGCTACGAGCAGCACTTC CATREDRGGYEQHF TRBJ2-7 TRBD1 TRBV15 NA
TGCAGTGCTAGCGGGGTAACTGGAAACACCATATATTTT CSASGVTGNTIYF TRBJ1-3 NA TRBV20-1 many
TGTGCCAGCAGCCCAAGGTGGGCTAGCGGGAACACCGGGGAGCTGTTTTTT CASSPRWASGNTGELFF TRBJ2-2 TRBD2 TRBV7-2 NA
TGTGCCAGCAGCTTGACCGTACCGGGGGAGACCCAGTATTTC CASSLTVPGETQYF TRBJ2-5 NA TRBV5-5 NA